This paragraph reports one TCR beta chain. The antigen remains undetermined. This CDR3 region has 15 residues. Germline CDR1 is LNHDA and CDR2 is SQIVND (reference sequence). V trimming: 8 bases; J trimming: 7 bases; junction bases outside the gene matches: 11. The data were obtained in a study of PD-1 blockade in classical Hodgkin lymphoma. Turning to the study itself: Intravenous delivery of nivolumab at 3 mg/kg to patients occurred every 2 weeks. The study's findings and limits: Patients with a complete response exhibited baseline diversity comparable to newly diagnosed patients. The CD4+ diversity rise by C4D1 was clearest in complete responders. Baseline TCR diversity was reportedly lower in newly diagnosed patients than healthy donors.

Measured with immunoSEQ multiplex PCR; TCRdb has only the in-frame clones, and not every one. The sample has tens of thousands of clones, 84% seen once; the top ten hold under 2%. Every patient relapsed after autologous stem cell transplantation, and brentuximab vedotin exposure varied. Isolation of CD4+ T cells from thawed PBMCs was performed by magnetic negative selection. The material sequenced was CD4+ T cells from blood, taken at baseline. The rearrangement links TRBV19 to TRBJ2-3; 11 positions match TRBD2. The TCR comes from a human donor with classical Hodgkin lymphoma. The CDR3 is CASETSGVPRNTQYF. CDR3 coding DNA: TGTGCCAGTGAGACTAGCGGGGTCCCACGGAATACGCAGTATTTT.